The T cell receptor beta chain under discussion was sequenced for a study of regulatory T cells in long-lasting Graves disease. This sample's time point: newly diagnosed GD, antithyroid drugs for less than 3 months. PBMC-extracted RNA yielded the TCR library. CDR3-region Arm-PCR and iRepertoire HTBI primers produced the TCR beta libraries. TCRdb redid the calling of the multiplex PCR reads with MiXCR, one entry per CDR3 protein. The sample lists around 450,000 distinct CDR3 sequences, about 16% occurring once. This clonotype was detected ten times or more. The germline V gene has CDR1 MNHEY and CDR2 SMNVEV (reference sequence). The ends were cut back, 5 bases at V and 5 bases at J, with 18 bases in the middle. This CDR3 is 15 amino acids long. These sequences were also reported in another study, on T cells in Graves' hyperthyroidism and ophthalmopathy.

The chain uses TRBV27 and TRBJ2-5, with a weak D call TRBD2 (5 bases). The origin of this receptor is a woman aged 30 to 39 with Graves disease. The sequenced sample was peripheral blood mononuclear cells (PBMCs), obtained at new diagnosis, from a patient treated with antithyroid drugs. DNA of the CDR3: TGTGCCAGCAGTCGGTTACGGGGAAGCGAGGAGACCCAGTACTTC. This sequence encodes CASSRLRGSEETQYF.